Below are 5 T cell receptor beta chains sequenced from a single sample in a study of OX40 agonist ivuxolimab in advanced cancers. TCRdb's copy holds only in-frame clones and misses some; the assay was immunoSEQ multiplex PCR. This repertoire shows 60,000 to 85,000 clones, roughly 81% found once; its top ten account for 1.6%. The sequences come from CD4+ or CD8+ T cells sorted from blood, collected in a trial of the OX40 agonist ivuxolimab. These receptors all stem from an adult with an advanced solid tumor such as melanoma, head and neck, liver or kidney cancer.

V is TRBV5-1 and J is TRBJ1-1; D might be TRBD1 (6 bases). This CDR3 has 14 amino acids. The V gene lost 2 bases and the J gene lost 1 base, with 9 bases spanning the gap. From germline, CDR1 is SGHRS and CDR2 YFSETQ. For the CDR3, the DNA is TGCGCCAGCAGCTTAGGGGGAACGAACACTGAAGCTTTCTTT. Translating it yields CASSLGGTNTEAFF.

This clone was picked up a small number of times. This chain links TRBV19 with TRBJ2-7; D is ambiguous. The germline V gene has CDR1 LNHDA and CDR2 SQIVND (reference sequence). The CDR3 spans 9 residues. Trimming pared 9 bases from V and 1 base from J, leaving 1 base between. The CDR3 bases are TGTGCCAGATCCTACGAGCAGTACTTC. Translated, it gives CARSYEQYF.

The rearrangement uses TRBV9 and TRBJ2-2; D is unresolved. From germline, CDR1 is SGDLS and CDR2 YYNGEE. Deletions cut 4 bases from V and 13 bases from J, with 14 bases between. This CDR3 comprises 12 residues. CDR3 residues: CASSPPNGGLFF. Here the CDR3 DNA reads TGTGCCAGCAGCCCCCCTAACGGTGGGCTGTTTTTT. Full variable domain (remainder filled in from reference TRBV9 and TRBJ2-2): DSGVTQTPKHLITATGQRVTLRCSPRSGDLSVYWYQQSLDQGLQFLIQYYNGEERAKGNILERFSAQQFPDLHSELNLSSLELGDSALYFCASSPPNGGLFFGEGSRLTVL.

This chain uses TRBV6-1 with TRBJ2-7; 7 bases agree with TRBD1. The germline V gene encodes CDR1 MNHNS and CDR2 SASEGT. The CDR3 consists of 13 residues. V lost 2 bases to trimming and J lost 4 bases; unmatched junction nucleotides: 2. The CDR3 DNA reads as TGTGCCAGCAGTGAACACAGGGGATACGAGCAGTACTTC. Protein: CASSEHRGYEQYF.

The rearrangement joins TRBV6-1 to TRBJ1-1, with D perhaps matching TRBD1 (5 bases). CDR1 and CDR2 (germline): MNHNS, SASEGT. The length of the CDR3 is 13 residues. The V and J ends lost 4 bases and 5 bases respectively, with 11 bases between them. The chain's CDR3 is CASSAQGRTEAFF. CDR3 DNA: TGTGCCAGCAGTGCGCAGGGTCGTACTGAAGCTTTCTTT.